One and the same sample provided the 26 T cell receptor beta chains below, sequenced in a study of control samples from healthy donors and cancer patients. Method: immunoSEQ multiplex PCR; TCRdb's copy keeps in-frame clones and lacks some. The profile shows some 150,000 clones, 94% of them singletons. Sequences were obtained from blood. The receptors shown here come from a man aged 40-50 years in good health.

This sequence joins TRBV7-9 and TRBJ2-3; the D is unclear. Germline CDR1 and CDR2: SEHNR and FQNEAQ (reference sequence). Trimming took off 2 bases at V and 4 bases at J, with 7 bases between the two ends. CDR3 size: 13 residues. The CDR3 bases are TGTGCCAGCAGCTTATTCAACCCAGATACGCAGTATTTT. Amino acids: CASSLFNPDTQYF.

CDR3 loop: CASSSGGQGPYGYTF. The DNA for the CDR3 is TGTGCCAGCAGCAGTGGCGGACAGGGGCCCTATGGCTACACCTTC. The gene calls are TRBV7-9 and TRBJ1-2; 9 positions match TRBD1. Per the germline V gene, CDR1 is SEHNR and CDR2 is FQNEAQ (reference sequence). With V trimmed by 5 bases and J by 4 bases, 8 bases remained unmatched. The length of the CDR3 is 15 residues.

V usage is TRBV9 and J usage is TRBJ1-1, with 8 bases that match TRBD1. The V segment lost 4 bases and the J segment 4 bases; nucleotides outside the gene matches: 9. Germline V CDR1 and CDR2: SGDLS, YYNGEE. This CDR3 is built from 15 residues. The CDR3 sequence is CASSTDGQGSTEAFF. The CDR3 coding sequence is TGTGCCAGCAGCACAGATGGACAGGGTTCCACTGAAGCTTTCTTT.

The chain combines TRBV29-1 with TRBJ1-2, with D possibly matching TRBD1 (6 bases). The CDR3 sequence is 13 residues long. With 6 bases removed from V and 6 bases from J, the gap between germline ends came to 17 bases. Germline V CDR1 and CDR2: SQVTM, ANQGSEA. The CDR3 protein is CSVPLDSPDGYTF. The DNA for the CDR3 is TGCAGCGTCCCTCTGGACAGCCCCGATGGCTACACCTTC.

The chain carries TRBV24-1 and TRBJ1-2; 10 nucleotides align to TRBD1. With V trimmed by 4 bases and J by 7 bases, 5 bases remained unmatched. This CDR3 spans 14 amino acids. From germline, CDR1 is KGHDR and CDR2 SFDVKD. The CDR3 nucleotides are TGTGCCACCAGTGACTTGACAGGGGGCAGTGGCTACACCTTC. Translated: CATSDLTGGSGYTF.

The rearrangement uses TRBV7-9 and TRBJ1-3; the D is unclear. This CDR3 has 15 amino acids. V dropped 2 bases and J dropped 2 bases, with 10 bases sitting between them. Per the germline V gene, CDR1 is SEHNR and CDR2 is FQNEAQ (reference sequence). As DNA, the CDR3 is TGTGCCAGCAGCTTATCACGGCCCGCTGGAAACACCATATATTTT. Translated: CASSLSRPAGNTIYF.

V usage is TRBV4-3 and J usage is TRBJ1-1; perhaps TRBD1 as D (5 bases). The CDR3 covers 16 residues. The germline V and J ends were trimmed by 0 bases and 4 bases, with 15 bases remaining between them. Germline assignment: CDR1 LGHNA and CDR2 YSLEER. The CDR3 is CASSQDNFQGSTEAFF. The CDR3 DNA reads TGCGCCAGCAGCCAAGATAATTTCCAGGGCTCCACTGAAGCTTTCTTT.

The J gene is TRBJ2-1, the V gene TRBV7-6, with TRBD2 identical over 14 bases. Unmatched junction bases numbered 11, after V lost 5 bases and J lost 5 bases. Looked up from germline, CDR1 is SGHVS and CDR2 is FNYEAQ. This CDR3 is built from 18 residues. CDR3 nucleotide sequence: TGTGCCAGCAGCCTATGGACTAGCGGGGGGTACGGGGACAATGAGCAGTTCTTC. This sequence encodes CASSLWTSGGYGDNEQFF.

The genes are TRBV7-6 and TRBJ2-2, with no clear D. The CDR3 sequence is 13 residues long. With 4 bases removed from V and 5 bases from J, the gap between germline ends came to 8 bases. CDR1 and CDR2 (germline): SGHVS, FNYEAQ. Here the CDR3 DNA reads TGTGCCAGCAGCTCCCCGCCGACCGGGGAGCTGTTTTTT. Protein product: CASSSPPTGELFF.

The genes are TRBV4-3 and TRBJ1-6, with D possibly TRBD1 on 5 matching bases. The CDR3 contains 15 residues. Trimming cost V 1 base and J 12 bases, with 16 bases left between them. The germline gives CDR1 LGHNA, CDR2 YSLEER. CDR3 coding DNA: TGCGCCAGCAGCCAAGGGATTTCCGGGGACCGACCCCTCCACTTT. Residues: CASSQGISGDRPLHF.

The V and J genes are TRBV19 and TRBJ1-1; TRBD1 might be the D (5 bases). Trimming cost V 4 bases and J 7 bases, with 10 bases left between them. CDR3 length: 12 residues. CDR1 is LNHDA and CDR2 is SQIVND in the germline V gene (reference sequence). In DNA form, the CDR3 reads TGTGCCAGTAGTACGGCAGGGTTTGAAGCTTTCTTT. Encoded protein: CASSTAGFEAFF. Full variable domain (missing parts from reference TRBV19 and TRBJ1-1): DGGITQSPKYLFRKEGQNVTLSCEQNLNHDAMYWYRQDPGQGLRLIYYSQIVNDFQKGDIAEGYSVSREKKESFPLTVTSAQKNPTAFYLCASSTAGFEAFFGQGTRLTVV.

This clone has only one observation. The chain links TRBV10-3 to TRBJ2-4; 7 bases line up with TRBD2. After removal of 6 bases from V and 7 bases from J, the junction contained 6 bases not matched to a gene. The germline V gene has CDR1 ENHRY and CDR2 SYGVKD. The CDR3 runs to 13 residues. CDR3 sequence: CAIRGIGGNIQYF. DNA of the CDR3: TGTGCCATCAGGGGGATCGGGGGGAACATTCAGTACTTC.

J is TRBJ1-6 and V is TRBV7-9, with D perhaps matching TRBD1 (5 bases). There are 15 residues in the CDR3. Trimming stripped 5 bases from V and 7 bases from J, with 15 bases between. In germline, CDR1 is SEHNR, CDR2 FQNEAQ (reference sequence). CDR3: CASSVTGHANSPLHF. The CDR3, as DNA: TGTGCCAGCAGCGTGACGGGGCATGCCAATTCACCCCTCCACTTT.

V and J are TRBV2 and TRBJ1-1; tentatively, D is TRBD1 (6 bases). Germline loops: CDR1 SNHLY, CDR2 FYNNEI. The length of the CDR3 is 14 residues. Trimming took 5 bases from V and 0 from J, leaving 10 bases between them. The CDR3 coding sequence is TGTGCCAGCAGTTTGGACAGTATGAACACTGAAGCTTTCTTT. It yields the protein CASSLDSMNTEAFF.

J is TRBJ1-1 and V is TRBV5-6; D unresolved. Trimming removed 5 bases from V and 1 base from J, with 6 bases in between. This CDR3 comprises 12 residues. Germline assignment: CDR1 SGHDT and CDR2 YYEEEE. The CDR3 is CASREENTEAFF. The CDR3, as DNA: TGTGCCAGCAGGGAGGAGAACACTGAAGCTTTCTTT.

The chain employs TRBV5-1 and TRBJ2-7, with 7 bases that match TRBD1. The CDR3 is made up of 15 amino acids. The trim removed 2 bases at V and 4 bases at J, leaving 9 bases unmatched. Looked up from germline, CDR1 is SGHRS and CDR2 is YFSETQ. The DNA for the CDR3 is TGCGCCAGCAGCTTAAGACAGGGTCGGATGTACGAGCAGTACTTC. Its protein is CASSLRQGRMYEQYF.

V gene TRBV3-1 (or the pseudogene TRBV3-2) combines with J gene TRBJ1-2; D call uncertain. CDR3 size: 17 residues. The ends were cut back, 2 bases at V and 0 bases at J, with 16 bases in the middle. Germline CDR1 reads LGHDT; CDR2 reads YNNKEL (reference sequence). CDR3 bases: TGTGCCAGCAGCCAATTTACGGCAGACCACACTAACTATGGCTACACCTTC. Amino acids: CASSQFTADHTNYGYTF.

The rearrangement uses TRBV29-1 and TRBJ1-1, with TRBD1 identical over 7 bases. The V and J ends lost 7 bases and 1 base, in that order; junction bases with no gene match: 6. The CDR3 contains 13 residues. CDR1 SQVTM and CDR2 ANQGSEA come from the germline V gene. CDR3 DNA sequence: TGCAGCGCCATAGAGGGGGCGAACACTGAAGCTTTCTTT. This sequence encodes CSAIEGANTEAFF.

The chain has TRBV6-2 or TRBV6-3 and TRBJ2-2, with D uncertain. V was clipped by 6 bases and J by 0 bases, with 5 bases between them. CDR3 length: 13 amino acids. Per the germline V gene, CDR1 is MNHEY and CDR2 is SVGEGT. CDR3 DNA: TGTGCCAGCAGCCCGACGAACACCGGGGAGCTGTTTTTT. It encodes CASSPTNTGELFF.

The rearrangement uses TRBV6-5 and TRBJ2-7; either TRBD1 or TRBD2 may supply D (5 bases each). The germline CDR1 and CDR2 sequences are MNHEY and SVGAGI. The CDR3 spans 14 residues. V was trimmed by 2 bases and J by 5 bases, leaving 13 bases between them. This CDR3 is CASSYLSGLDEQYF. In nucleotides, the CDR3 is TGTGCCAGCAGTTACCTCTCGGGGCTAGACGAGCAGTACTTC.

V gene TRBV11-2 combines with J gene TRBJ1-1, with D tentatively TRBD1 (6 bases). The CDR3 totals 14 residues. CDR1 SGHAT and CDR2 FQNNGV come from the germline V gene. V lost 2 bases, J lost 3 bases, and 10 bases lay in between. The CDR3 loop reads CASSLSGGDTEAFF. The CDR3 nucleotides are TGTGCCAGCAGCTTATCCGGGGGCGACACTGAAGCTTTCTTT.

The genes are TRBV7-2 and TRBJ2-1; weak D call: TRBD2 (5 bases). The CDR3 has 14 residues. Germline V lookup: CDR1 SGHTA, CDR2 FQGNSA. The V gene lost 5 bases and the J gene lost 8 bases, with 16 bases spanning the gap. The CDR3 sequence: CASSASGYMYEQFF. The CDR3 coding sequence is TGTGCCAGCAGCGCCTCGGGATATATGTATGAGCAGTTCTTC.

The chain is built from TRBV11-2 and TRBJ2-7; unclear D gene. Germline CDR1 is SGHAT and CDR2 is FQNNGV. V gave up 5 bases and J gave up 5 bases, with 10 bases separating them. This CDR3 has 12 residues. CDR3 nucleotides: TGTGCCAGCAGCCCTCCATCAAACGAGCAGTACTTC. Translation: CASSPPSNEQYF.

The chain is built from TRBV5-6 and TRBJ2-1; 15 bases fit TRBD2. This CDR3 is built from 16 residues. The germline V gene encodes CDR1 SGHDT and CDR2 YYEEEE. With V trimmed by 4 bases and J by 7 bases, 6 bases remained unmatched. CDR3 DNA: TGTGCCAGCAGCCTTGGGACTAGCGGGAGGTTTAATGAGCAGTTCTTC. Translation: CASSLGTSGRFNEQFF.

The chain joins TRBV25-1 to TRBJ2-6; D call uncertain. Trimming left V 1 base short and J 1 base short, with 5 bases between. The CDR3 sequence is 15 residues long. CDR1 and CDR2 (germline): MGHDK, SYGVNS. The CDR3 is CASSESVSGANVLTF. The CDR3 region has the DNA TGTGCCAGCAGTGAATCGGTATCTGGGGCCAACGTCCTGACTTTC.

This rearrangement joins TRBV15 to TRBJ2-5, with D tentatively TRBD1 (6 bases). Trimming shortened V by 5 bases and J by 0 bases, and 7 bases separated the two germline ends. Germline assignment: CDR1 LNHNV and CDR2 YYDKDF (reference sequence). CDR3 length: 13 residues. The CDR3 protein is CATSGQYQETQYF. The CDR3 bases are TGTGCCACCAGCGGACAGTACCAAGAGACCCAGTACTTC.